These 19 T cell receptor beta chains were all obtained from the same sample, sequenced in a study of blood T cell repertoires in COVID-19. Repertoires were generated with immunoSEQ multiplex PCR, while TCRdb's copy carries only in-frame clones and drops some. The sample has around 100,000 clones, approximately 86% seen once. Input material: peripheral blood. These receptors were obtained from a man aged 50-60 years with active or convalescent COVID-19.

The V gene is TRBV28, the J gene TRBJ2-7; 7 positions agree with TRBD1. The DNA end lines up better with TRBJ2-5; the J call may be wrong. The length of the CDR3 is 13 residues. From germline, CDR1 is MDHEN and CDR2 SYDVKM. This chain's CDR3 is CASSPGQFQTQYF. In DNA, the CDR3 is TGTGCCAGCAGTCCGGGACAGTTCCAGACCCAGTACTTC.

In its sample, this clone was seen a few times. This sequence joins TRBV4-1 and TRBJ2-1, with D unresolved. There are 15 residues in the CDR3. CDR1 is MGHRA, CDR2 YSYEKL, per germline. V lost 2 bases and J 0 bases, leaving 8 bases between the germline ends. Here the CDR3 reads CASSQSSGSYNEQFF. CDR3 sequence (DNA): TGCGCCAGCAGCCAATCCTCGGGCTCCTACAATGAGCAGTTCTTC.

This chain uses TRBV3-1 (or the pseudogene TRBV3-2) with TRBJ2-5, with a possible D match to TRBD2 (6 bases). The germline V gene encodes CDR1 LGHDT and CDR2 YNNKEL (reference sequence). V was cut by 2 bases and J by 5 bases, with 12 bases left in between. The CDR3 is 14 residues long. DNA of the CDR3: TGTGCCAGCAGCCAAACGCTAGCGATGGAGACCCAGTACTTC. As protein: CASSQTLAMETQYF.

The chain carries TRBV30 and TRBJ1-6; 9 bases agree with TRBD1. CDR1 is GTSNPN and CDR2 is SVGIG in the germline V gene (reference sequence). With V trimmed by 6 bases and J by 8 bases, 5 bases remained unmatched. The CDR3 is 13 residues long. CDR3 in DNA: TGTGCCTGCACGGGACAGGGAGATTCACCCCTCCACTTT. It specifies CACTGQGDSPLHF.

This chain joins TRBV3-1 (or the pseudogene TRBV3-2) and TRBJ1-2, with D possibly being TRBD1 (6 bases). The CDR3 is made up of 13 amino acids. Trimming pared 3 bases from V and 4 bases from J, leaving 9 bases between. Germline V gives CDR1 LGHDT, CDR2 YNNKEL (reference sequence). The CDR3 DNA reads TGTGCCAGCAGCCAGGACAGTTTCTATGGCTACACCTTC. Translating gives CASSQDSFYGYTF.

The rearrangement uses TRBV6-5 and TRBJ2-7; 7 positions agree with TRBD1. CDR3 size: 12 residues. V dropped 6 bases and J dropped 6; count of bases not matched to a gene: 5. Germline V gene lookup returns CDR1 MNHEY and CDR2 SVGAGI. The CDR3 here is CASRSGTVEQYV. CDR3 in DNA: TGTGCCAGCAGATCCGGGACAGTCGAGCAGTACGTC.

The rearrangement links TRBV2 to TRBJ1-1; possibly TRBD1 for D (6 bases). CDR1 is SNHLY and CDR2 is FYNNEI in the germline V gene. The germline V and J ends were trimmed by 6 bases and 11 bases, with 19 bases remaining between them. This CDR3 spans 13 amino acids. The CDR3 loop reads CASRADSPNGAFF. CDR3 nucleotide sequence: TGTGCCAGCAGGGCGGACAGCCCGAACGGGGCTTTCTTT.

The chain combines TRBV19 with TRBJ1-5, with D possibly matching TRBD1 (5 bases). Germline V gene sequence: CDR1 LNHDA, CDR2 SQIVND (reference sequence). The CDR3 is 15 residues long. Trimming removed 6 bases from V and 2 bases from J, with 14 bases in between. This chain's CDR3 is CASRAGYIGNQPQHF. The CDR3 DNA follows: TGTGCCAGTAGGGCAGGGTACATCGGCAATCAGCCCCAGCATTTT.

This chain joins TRBV20-1 and TRBJ2-5; 14 bases are shared with TRBD2. V shed 3 bases and J 5 bases; nucleotides not matched to a gene: 8. The germline V gene has CDR1 DFQATT and CDR2 SNEGSKA (reference sequence). This CDR3 has 16 amino acids. The CDR3: CSASRLAGGLGETQYF. CDR3 DNA sequence: TGCAGTGCTAGTCGACTAGCGGGGGGGCTTGGGGAGACCCAGTACTTC.

This sequence joins TRBV10-3 and TRBJ2-7, with D possibly being TRBD1 (6 bases). Trimming shortened V by 6 bases and J by 6 bases, and 12 bases separated the two germline ends. Germline V lookup: CDR1 ENHRY, CDR2 SYGVKD. CDR3 size: 12 residues. The CDR3 spells CAIRDSLGEQYF. The CDR3 bases are TGTGCCATCAGGGACAGTCTGGGCGAGCAGTACTTC.

The chain employs TRBV7-2 and TRBJ1-3, with no clear D. There are 11 residues in the CDR3. CDR1 SGHTA and CDR2 FQGNSA come from the germline V gene. V was pared by 5 bases and J by 8 bases, with 7 bases between. Here the CDR3 DNA reads TGTGCCAGCAGCCCAACGGACACCATATATTTT. This codes for CASSPTDTIYF. Combining the CDR3 with reference TRBV7-2 and TRBJ1-3 gives the whole variable domain GAGVSQSPSNKVTEKGKDVELRCDPISGHTALYWYRQSLGQGLEFLIYFQGNSAPDKSGLPSDRFSAERTGGSVSTLTIQRTQQEDSAVYLCASSPTDTIYFGEGSWLTVV.

V gene TRBV29-1 combines with J gene TRBJ2-3; 8 bases are shared with TRBD1. V shed 3 bases and J 4 bases; nucleotides not matched to a gene: 0. This CDR3 has 12 residues. Germline CDR1 reads SQVTM; CDR2 reads ANQGSEA. The CDR3 DNA follows: TGCAGCGTTGAGGACAGGGCAGATACGCAGTATTTT. Protein sequence: CSVEDRADTQYF.

J is TRBJ2-3 and V is TRBV9, with D possibly TRBD2 on 7 matching bases. Germline-derived CDR1 and CDR2 are SGDLS and YYNGEE. Trimming took off 0 bases at V and 1 base at J, with 18 bases between the two ends. The CDR3 length is 18 residues. The CDR3 protein is CASSVERGGPWGTDTQYF. The CDR3 DNA follows: TGTGCCAGCAGCGTAGAGAGGGGGGGCCCTTGGGGCACAGATACGCAGTATTTT.

This clone turned up a few times. V usage is TRBV28 and J usage is TRBJ2-7, with 9 bases aligning to TRBD1. CDR1 is MDHEN and CDR2 is SYDVKM in the germline V gene. This CDR3 comprises 16 residues. Germline trimming cut 4 bases from V and 6 bases from J; bases unmatched to any gene: 13. CDR3 in DNA: TGTGCCAGCAGTTACCGGACAGGGGCAGCAGCATTCGAGCAGTACTTC. It codes for CASSYRTGAAAFEQYF. Using reference TRBV28 and TRBJ2-7 for the parts outside the CDR3, the full variable domain is DVKVTQSSRYLVKRTGEKVFLECVQDMDHENMFWYRQDPGLGLRLIYFSYDVKMKEKGDIPEGYSVSREKKERFSLILESASTNQTSMYLCASSYRTGAAAFEQYFGPGTRLTVT.

The rearrangement joins TRBV27 to TRBJ1-5; TRBD1 is a possible D gene (5 bases). With 2 bases removed from V and 7 bases from J, the gap between germline ends came to 9 bases. This CDR3 spans 13 amino acids. CDR1 and CDR2 from the germline V gene are MNHEY and SMNVEV (reference sequence). CDR3 sequence reads: CASSLGGGQPQHF. In DNA form, the CDR3 reads TGTGCCAGCAGTTTAGGGGGGGGGCAGCCCCAGCATTTT.

J is TRBJ1-2 and V is TRBV19, with 10 bases that match TRBD1. J was trimmed by 5 bases and V by 3 bases; bases with no gene match: 9. The CDR3 consists of 16 residues. Germline loops: CDR1 LNHDA, CDR2 SQIVND (reference sequence). In DNA form, the CDR3 reads TGTGCCAGTAGTATCGTGGGACAGGGGCTGGATTATGGCTACACCTTC. Encoded protein: CASSIVGQGLDYGYTF. Supplemented by reference TRBV19 and TRBJ1-2, the full variable domain reads DGGITQSPKYLFRKEGQNVTLSCEQNLNHDAMYWYRQDPGQGLRLIYYSQIVNDFQKGDIAEGYSVSREKKESFPLTVTSAQKNPTAFYLCASSIVGQGLDYGYTFGSGTRLTVV.

DNA of the CDR3: TGTGCCAGCAGCCACGGACAGGTCCATCAGCCCCAGCATTTT. Protein: CASSHGQVHQPQHF. The chain uses TRBV3-1 (or the pseudogene TRBV3-2) and TRBJ1-5, with 7 bases that match TRBD1. This CDR3 spans 14 amino acids. The V segment lost 3 bases and the J segment 5 bases; nucleotides outside the gene matches: 4. Germline CDR1 is LGHDT and CDR2 is YNNKEL (reference sequence).

The chain couples TRBV5-5 to TRBJ1-2, with TRBD1 matching over 7 bases. V was pared by 4 bases and J by 4 bases, with 7 bases of the junction left unmatched. Looked up from germline, CDR1 is SGHKS and CDR2 is YYEKEE (reference sequence). This CDR3 has 14 amino acids. The CDR3 reads CASSPRQGPYGYTF. DNA of the CDR3: TGTGCCAGCAGCCCGCGACAGGGACCCTATGGCTACACCTTC. Full variable domain (rest looked up from reference TRBV5-5 and TRBJ1-2): DAGVTQSPTHLIKTRGQQVTLRCSPISGHKSVSWYQQVLGQGPQFIFQYYEKEERGRGNFPDRFSARQFPNYSSELNVNALLLGDSALYLCASSPRQGPYGYTFGSGTRLTVV.

The rearrangement links TRBV12-5 to TRBJ2-7; 7 bases line up with TRBD1. The V and J ends lost 3 bases and 3 bases, in that order; junction bases with no gene match: 11. The germline V gene encodes CDR1 LGHNT and CDR2 FRNRAP. This CDR3 is built from 16 residues. CDR3 region: CASGFRHRGRFYEQYV. The CDR3 DNA follows: TGTGCTAGTGGTTTTCGGCACAGGGGCCGCTTCTACGAGCAGTACGTC.